This TCR beta chain was sequenced for a study of blood T cell repertoires in COVID-19. Here immunoSEQ multiplex PCR was the method, and the copy in TCRdb shows in-frame clones only, minus some. The sample shows some 260,000 clones, around 87% of them seen only once. The CDR3 spans 14 residues. Germline-derived CDR1 and CDR2 are SGHAT and FQNNGV. The V and J ends lost 0 bases and 11 bases respectively, with 16 bases between them. Categorization into cohorts depended on clinical history that participants reported. The sample consisted of PBMCs or T cells enriched from blood (not recorded which). This clonotype was sampled from a woman aged 30 to 39 with acute COVID-19. The gene calls are TRBV11-2 and TRBJ1-1, with a possible D match to TRBD1 (5 bases). The CDR3 sequence is CASSLDSIGGRAFF. As DNA, the CDR3 is TGTGCCAGCAGCTTAGATTCGATCGGGGGGAGGGCTTTCTTT.